The entry that follows covers one T cell receptor beta chain sequence. This record belongs to a study of blood T cell repertoires in COVID-19. Study as a whole: From T cells, B-cell-depleted T cells, or PBMCs came the material, which was cDNA or gDNA.

The germline gives CDR1 MNHEY, CDR2 SVGAGI. Trimming removed 4 bases at V and 5 bases at J, with 9 bases between. CDR3 length: 12 amino acids. Profiled with immunoSEQ multiplex PCR; TCRdb holds only in-frame clones, not every one. Of around 260,000 clones listed, 80% to 90% are singletons. This chain links TRBV6-5 with TRBJ2-7; weak D call: TRBD1 (5 bases). This receptor was taken from a woman in her seventies with COVID-19, enrolled during active disease. The source material was peripheral blood. As DNA, the CDR3 is TGTGCCAGCAGTTCAGGGCTCGACGAGCAGTACTTC. Translating it yields CASSSGLDEQYF.